This TCR beta chain is from a study of a mutant IDH1 vaccine in newly diagnosed glioma. Specified time point: week 5, during vaccination. Every vaccine dose comprised 300 ug of mutant IDH1 20-mer peptide plus topical imiquimod. Donors had new WHO grade 3 or 4 IDH1-mutant, ATRX-lost astrocytomas. Sequencing was performed with immunoSEQ multiplex PCR; in TCRdb, only in-frame clones are kept and a portion is missing. The sample holds approximately 60,000 clones, around 82% seen once. Study-wide findings and caveats: Among patients, about 94% showed immune responses induced by the vaccine.

This clone was counted a few times. Its antigen is as yet unknown. Germline CDR1 is SEHNR and CDR2 is FQNEAQ (reference sequence). V was cut by 5 bases and J by 6 bases, with 19 bases left in between. There are 15 residues in the CDR3. The receptor's source is a woman between 18 and 29 years old with glioma. Some clones in this sample may be carry-over from other donors' samples. This specimen consisted of PBMCs, obtained from a glioma patient whose treatment included an IDH1 peptide vaccine. This chain connects TRBV7-9 to TRBJ1-2; D might be TRBD1 (6 bases). CDR3 in amino acids: CASSAHQGPDDGYTF. CDR3 nucleotides: TGTGCCAGCAGCGCCCATCAGGGGCCTGACGATGGCTACACCTTC.